A selection of T cell receptor beta chains follows, all from one sample in a study of identical twins. In TCRdb, the 5' RACE reads were re-called with MiXCR into one record per CDR3 protein. The data contain about 430,000 distinct CDR3 sequences, approximately 17% of them singletons. The sequencing sample was made of naive T cells sorted from blood. The receptors were sampled from a man aged 45-65 years in good health. Each CDR3 is given with its conserved first and last residue. D genes are given only for firm matches. Some rows mark clone size as missing; the rest say once, few, many or name a class of expanded clone.

D	size	J	V	CDR3	DNA
NA	NA	TRBJ2-2	TRBV6-5	CASSYPQGGNTGELFF	TGTGCCAGCAGTTACCCTCAGGGAGGAAACACCGGGGAGCTGTTTTTT
TRBD2	many	TRBJ2-1	TRBV6-1	CASRGGRGNEQFF	TGTGCCAGCAGGGGCGGGAGAGGCAATGAGCAGTTCTTC
TRBD2	once	TRBJ2-7	TRBV5-1	CASSLAVTTSGGGEQYF	TGCGCCAGCAGCTTGGCCGTCACGACTAGCGGGGGTGGTGAGCAGTACTTC
NA	few	TRBJ1-5	TRBV6-5	CASSYTYTGYNQPQHF	TGTGCCAGCAGTTACACCTACACAGGGTACAATCAGCCCCAGCATTTT
NA	few	TRBJ2-2	TRBV6-1	CASRGASTGELFF	TGTGCCAGCCGGGGGGCGTCCACCGGGGAGCTGTTTTTT
TRBD1	many	TRBJ2-1	TRBV12-3/TRBV12-4	CASSFEDRGGHEQFF	TGTGCCAGCAGTTTCGAGGACAGGGGAGGGCATGAGCAGTTCTTC
NA	many	TRBJ1-1	TRBV6-1	CASSLGLDTEAFF	TGTGCCAGCAGCCTCGGGTTGGACACTGAAGCTTTCTTT
NA	NA	TRBJ2-7	TRBV6-2/TRBV6-3	CASSYAPHRLSSYEQYF	TGTGCCAGCAGTTACGCACCACATCGTTTGAGCTCCTACGAGCAGTACTTC
NA	NA	TRBJ2-3	TRBV7-9	CASSLAGRTDTQYF	TGTGCCAGCAGCTTAGCGGGACGCACAGATACGCAGTATTTT
TRBD2	NA	TRBJ2-7	TRBV19	CASNPGGGTYEQYF	TGTGCCAGTAATCCCGGCGGGGGAACCTACGAGCAGTACTTC
TRBD2	NA	TRBJ2-7	TRBV10-2	CASTLAGTPGEQYF	TGCGCCAGCACTCTAGCGGGGACACCGGGCGAGCAGTACTTC
NA	NA	TRBJ2-2	TRBV12-3/TRBV12-4	CASSRLGSGELFF	TGTGCCAGCAGCCGACTAGGTTCCGGGGAGCTGTTTTTT
TRBD2	few	TRBJ2-3	TRBV29-1	CSVDGLAGGTDTQYF	TGCAGCGTCGATGGACTAGCGGGGGGCACAGATACGCAGTATTTT
NA	NA	TRBJ2-5	TRBV7-9	CASTLGVEARETQYF	TGTGCCAGCACCCTAGGCGTTGAGGCGCGGGAGACCCAGTACTTC
TRBD2	NA	TRBJ2-5	TRBV28	CASSLRLAGDAVQETQYF	TGTGCCAGCAGTTTACGTCTAGCGGGAGATGCTGTTCAAGAGACCCAGTACTTC
NA	few	TRBJ2-1	TRBV20-1	CSPGDSYNEQFF	TGCTCGCCGGGAGACTCCTACAATGAGCAGTTCTTC
TRBD1	NA	TRBJ2-1	TRBV11-1	CASSLVMGQGRDEQFF	TGTGCCAGCAGCTTAGTTATGGGACAGGGGCGGGATGAGCAGTTCTTC
NA	many	TRBJ1-5	TRBV6-5	CASSYSFADNQPQHF	TGTGCCAGCAGTTACTCGTTCGCAGACAATCAGCCCCAGCATTTT
NA	few	TRBJ2-1	TRBV7-3	CASSTTEHNEQFF	TGTGCCAGCAGCACGACTGAGCACAATGAGCAGTTCTTC
NA	few	TRBJ2-1	TRBV15	CATSRVAGPYNEQFF	TGTGCCACCAGCAGAGTTGCGGGACCATACAATGAGCAGTTCTTC
NA	NA	TRBJ2-1	TRBV7-2	CASSLGGPTKQFF	TGTGCCAGCAGCCTCGGGGGACCCACTAAGCAGTTCTTC
NA	few	TRBJ2-5	TRBV7-8	CASSWSGQETQYF	TGTGCCAGCAGCTGGAGCGGGCAAGAGACCCAGTACTTC
NA	many	TRBJ2-3	TRBV29-1	CSAGGGEIPTDTQYF	TGCAGCGCTGGAGGGGGAGAGATTCCTACAGATACGCAGTATTTT
NA	NA	TRBJ1-1	TRBV4-2	CASSQVADNTEAFF	TGTGCCAGCAGCCAAGTAGCAGACAACACTGAAGCTTTCTTT
NA	many	TRBJ2-1	TRBV4-3	CASSQESDNEQFF	TGCGCCAGCAGCCAAGAGTCGGACAATGAGCAGTTCTTC
TRBD1	few	TRBJ1-1	TRBV30	CAWSATGATEAFF	TGTGCCTGGAGCGCAACAGGGGCCACTGAAGCTTTCTTT
NA	NA	TRBJ1-1	TRBV7-2	CASSSQPGLMNTEAFF	TGTGCCAGCAGCTCCCAGCCAGGGCTCATGAACACTGAAGCTTTCTTT
NA	NA	TRBJ2-7	TRBV6-5	CASSYFAGPWYEQYF	TGTGCCAGCAGTTACTTTGCCGGGCCATGGTACGAGCAGTACTTC
TRBD2	many	TRBJ2-7	TRBV9	CASRGGIGYEQYF	TGTGCCAGCAGGGGGGGGATTGGCTACGAGCAGTACTTC
NA	many	TRBJ2-7	TRBV5-1	CASRPEAGSSYEQYF	TGCGCCAGCAGGCCAGAGGCGGGCTCCTCCTACGAGCAGTACTTC
NA	few	TRBJ1-6	TRBV6-5	CASSYSGPVSPLHF	TGTGCCAGCAGTTACTCCGGACCCGTTTCACCCCTCCACTTT
NA	few	TRBJ1-5	TRBV28	CASSFRGGHNQPQHF	TGTGCCAGCAGTTTTAGAGGGGGACACAATCAGCCCCAGCATTTT
TRBD2	once	TRBJ2-5	TRBV9	CASSPGLAGSETQYF	TGTGCCAGCAGCCCTGGACTAGCGGGGTCGGAGACCCAGTACTTC
NA	NA	TRBJ2-2	TRBV6-2/TRBV6-3	CASSYLANGAGELFF	TGTGCCAGCAGTTATCTAGCCAACGGCGCCGGGGAGCTGTTTTTT
TRBD1	NA	TRBJ1-3	TRBV4-3	CASSQGDRDGNTIYF	TGCGCCAGCAGCCAAGGGGACAGGGATGGAAACACCATATATTTT
NA	many	TRBJ2-5	TRBV11-2	CASSLLLAETQYF	TGTGCCAGCAGCTTGCTTTTGGCGGAGACCCAGTACTTC
TRBD1	NA	TRBJ2-6	TRBV28	CASSLWGQGSSGANVLTF	TGTGCCAGCAGTTTATGGGGACAGGGCAGCTCTGGGGCCAACGTCCTGACTTTC
TRBD1	NA	TRBJ1-5	TRBV20-1	CSATGTANQPQHF	TGCAGTGCAACGGGGACAGCAAATCAGCCCCAGCATTTT
NA	NA	TRBJ1-3	TRBV9	CASSVVSGTIYF	TGTGCCAGCAGCGTAGTGTCCGGCACCATATATTTT
NA	few	TRBJ1-1	TRBV27	CASSLGLGNTEAFF	TGTGCCAGCAGCTTGGGACTTGGGAACACTGAAGCTTTCTTT
NA	NA	TRBJ2-3	TRBV9	CASSTLGGAGDTQYF	TGTGCCAGCAGCACCCTAGGGGGGGCAGGAGATACGCAGTATTTT
TRBD1	many	TRBJ2-7	TRBV6-2/TRBV6-3	CASTTGGRSYEQYF	TGTGCCAGCACGACAGGGGGAAGATCCTACGAGCAGTACTTC
TRBD1	once	TRBJ1-2	TRBV28	CASSFPRDSNSNYGYTF	TGTGCCAGCAGTTTTCCACGGGACAGCAACTCCAACTATGGCTACACCTTC
NA	NA	TRBJ2-5	TRBV20-1	CSARDKGGETQYF	TGCAGTGCTAGAGATAAGGGGGGAGAGACCCAGTACTTC
NA	NA	TRBJ2-2	TRBV6-2/TRBV6-3	CASSTPTRGGELFF	TGTGCCAGCAGTACCCCGACCCGCGGCGGGGAGCTGTTTTTT
NA	few	TRBJ2-4	TRBV6-5	CAVGSSGNIQYF	TGTGCCGTCGGGTCTTCAGGAAACATTCAGTACTTC
NA	few	TRBJ2-1	TRBV7-2	CASSLVGSGLNEQFF	TGTGCCAGCAGCTTAGTGGGTTCAGGGCTAAATGAGCAGTTCTTC
TRBD2	NA	TRBJ2-3	TRBV7-2	CASSSLAVLTDTQYF	TGTGCCAGCAGCTCACTAGCGGTACTAACAGATACGCAGTATTTT
NA	many	TRBJ2-2	TRBV3-1	CASREAGANTGELFF	TGTGCCAGCAGAGAAGCGGGCGCGAACACCGGGGAGCTGTTTTTT
NA	few	TRBJ2-1	TRBV9	CASSPGPGSEQFF	TGTGCCAGCAGCCCTGGCCCAGGGAGTGAGCAGTTCTTC
NA	few	TRBJ2-4	TRBV6-6	CASSYSKNIQYF	TGTGCCAGCAGTTACTCGAAAAACATTCAGTACTTC
NA	many	TRBJ2-5	TRBV2	CASSETTGWTQYF	TGTGCCAGCAGTGAAACTACAGGGTGGACCCAGTACTTC